This note documents a single T cell receptor (beta chain) sequence. The antigen is unknown. This record comes from a study of OX40 agonist ivuxolimab in advanced cancers. For the study at large: Dose-escalation patients had hepatocellular carcinoma, melanoma, renal cell or head and neck cancer. Prior checkpoint blockade (anti-PD-1, anti-PD-L1 or anti-CTLA-4) was permitted; 40% had it. Broader study findings: Those patients achieving a partial response at 0.1-3.0 mg/kg showed among the lowest clonal expansion.

Generated by immunoSEQ multiplex PCR, the TCRdb table keeps only in-frame clones and is missing some. The sample holds 40,000 to 60,000 clones; roughly nine tenths are singletons and the top ten take around 9.9%. V was pared by 4 bases and J by 9 bases, with 19 bases between. CDR3 length: 15 residues. The germline CDR1 and CDR2 sequences are LNHDA and SQIVND (reference sequence). Sample: CD4+ or CD8+ T cells sorted from blood, taken in a trial of the OX40 agonist ivuxolimab. The V and J genes are TRBV19 and TRBJ2-1; possible D gene TRBD2, 6 bases. The TCR sequence derives from an adult with an advanced solid tumor such as melanoma, head and neck, liver or kidney cancer. CDR3 nucleotides: TGTGCCAGTAGTAAAAGTCAAGGAGGGTTGGGTGAGCAGTTCTTC. Its protein is CASSKSQGGLGEQFF.